Given below is one T cell receptor (beta chain) in context. This clonotype turned up a few times. The clone's antigen remains unknown. No qualities accompany the bases; no much larger clone lies one base away. Library preparation employed RT-PCR. For sequencing, an Illumina MiSeq was employed. TCRdb trimmed public reads at Q25 via fastp, called clones via MiXCR and kept in-frame beta chains. Rows matching on CDR3 protein sequence are summarized as one entry with the most common DNA and genes. The sample table holds just over 3,500 distinct CDR3 sequences, of which roughly 6.6% were seen once. In total, the top ten clones hold 15% of the sample. The source of the sample is a study of immune reconstitution after stem cell transplant in scleroderma (dated by TCRdb to 2015 to 2018). Reading the germline V gene gives CDR1 SGHVS and CDR2 FQNEAQ. From its cysteine to its phenylalanine, the CDR3 spans 14 amino acids. CDR3 DNA is the only sequence kept; it has 42 bases, read in frame from the first base. The V and J ends are trimmed by 6 bases and 4 bases, leaving 13 bases between them.

This material was obtained before or after autologous hematopoietic stem cell transplantation (not recorded which). The sequence links TRBV7-8 to TRBJ2-1; TRBD2 is a possible D gene, resting on 6 matching bases. The clonotype originates from a female donor with systemic sclerosis. Donor details come from another sample of the same person, matched by shared clones. The sequenced DNA is TGTGCCAGCAGAACGGGAGAGGGGTACAATGAGCAGTTCTTC. This is translated as CASRTGEGYNEQFF.